The present T cell receptor (beta chain) was sequenced within a study of control samples from healthy donors and cancer patients. Method: immunoSEQ multiplex PCR; TCRdb's copy keeps in-frame clones and lacks some. The sample has just over 150,000 clones, over 90% seen once. Germline assignment: CDR1 SGHTA and CDR2 FQGTGA. This CDR3 has 14 residues. The V segment lost 5 bases and the J segment 4 bases; nucleotides outside the gene matches: 5. Input material: blood. The J gene is TRBJ1-2, the V gene TRBV7-3; TRBD1 matches at 9 bases. This clonotype originated in a man between 45 and 60 years old in good health. This CDR3 is CASSPGTGSYGYTF. The DNA of the CDR3 is TGTGCCAGCAGCCCAGGGACAGGGAGCTATGGCTACACCTTC. The full variable domain, with the rest looked up from reference TRBV7-3 and TRBJ1-2, is GAGVSQTPSNKVTEKGKYVELRCDPISGHTALYWYRQSLGQGPEFLIYFQGTGAADDSGLPNDRFFAVRPEGSVSTLKIQRTERGDSAVYLCASSPGTGSYGYTFGSGTRLTVV.